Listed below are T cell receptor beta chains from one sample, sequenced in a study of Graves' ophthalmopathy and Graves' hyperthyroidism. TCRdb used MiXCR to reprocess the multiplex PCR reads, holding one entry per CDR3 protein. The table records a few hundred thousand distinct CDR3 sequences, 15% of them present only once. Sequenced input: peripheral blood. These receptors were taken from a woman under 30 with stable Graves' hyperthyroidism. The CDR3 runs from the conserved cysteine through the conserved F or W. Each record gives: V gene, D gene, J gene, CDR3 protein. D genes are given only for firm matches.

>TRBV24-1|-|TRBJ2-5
CATRLQETQYF
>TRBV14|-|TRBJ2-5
CASSPLSGKDQETQYF
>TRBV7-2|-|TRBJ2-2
CASSPTPRGNGELFF
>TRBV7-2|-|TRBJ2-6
CASSLVPGANVLTF
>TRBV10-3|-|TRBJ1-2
CAIREGVNYGYTF
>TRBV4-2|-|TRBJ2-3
CASSFRDTQYF
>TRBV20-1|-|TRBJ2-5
CSARALGETQYF
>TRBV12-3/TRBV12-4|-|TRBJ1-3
CASDTGRNPGNTIYF
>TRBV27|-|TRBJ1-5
CASSFMGAIGQPQHF
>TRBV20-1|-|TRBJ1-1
CSARDRDLPFTEAFF
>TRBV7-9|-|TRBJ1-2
CASSPPGLGYTF
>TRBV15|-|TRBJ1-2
CATSRLRGLTYGYTF
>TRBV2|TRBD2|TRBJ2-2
CASNLAGANTGELFF
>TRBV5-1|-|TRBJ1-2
CASRVDRPTYGYTF
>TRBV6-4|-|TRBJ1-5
CASSPLGTLSSGQPQHF
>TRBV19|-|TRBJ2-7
CASSIMGSLLPYEQYF
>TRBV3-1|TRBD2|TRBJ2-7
CASSSGGLAGSSYEQYF
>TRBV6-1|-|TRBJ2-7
CASTPGGFYEQYF
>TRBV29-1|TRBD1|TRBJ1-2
CSVEALGQGLDYGYTF
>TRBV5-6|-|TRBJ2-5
CASSLMDGETQYF
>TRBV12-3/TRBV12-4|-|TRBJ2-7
CASSTHNRAYEQYF
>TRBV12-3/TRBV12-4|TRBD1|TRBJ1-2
CASSADGQGAGDGYTF
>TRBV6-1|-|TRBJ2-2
CASRTVRTGELFF
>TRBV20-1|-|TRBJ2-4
CSADGVVKNIQYF
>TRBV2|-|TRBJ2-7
CASRPLGSYEQYF
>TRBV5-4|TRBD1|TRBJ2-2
CASSFGDRGRTGELFF
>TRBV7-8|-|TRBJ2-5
CASSLWRYQETQYF
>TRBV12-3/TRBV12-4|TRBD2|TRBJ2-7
CASSGLAVMYYEQYF
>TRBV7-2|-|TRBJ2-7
CATSGTGYEQYF
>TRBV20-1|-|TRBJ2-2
CSARIAGTGELFF
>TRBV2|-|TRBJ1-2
CASSEQGRGYGYTF
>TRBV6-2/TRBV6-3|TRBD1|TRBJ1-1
CASSSIFQGAGTEAFF
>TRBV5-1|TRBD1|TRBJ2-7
CASSSRQGHEQYF
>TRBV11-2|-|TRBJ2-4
CASTGSKNIQYF
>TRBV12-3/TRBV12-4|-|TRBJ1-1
CASSFLQGSTEAFF
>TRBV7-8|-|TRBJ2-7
CASSPVEGAYEQYF
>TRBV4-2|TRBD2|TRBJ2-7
CASSQGGVAGDPSSYEQYF
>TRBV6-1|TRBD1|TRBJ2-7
CASSEIQGAGEQYF
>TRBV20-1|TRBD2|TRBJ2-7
CSARGSGGPTYEQYF
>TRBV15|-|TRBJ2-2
CATSRDRGGAFTGELFF
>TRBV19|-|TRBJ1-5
CASSIQGWDSNQPQHF
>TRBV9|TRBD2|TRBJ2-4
CASSVEETELAGSKNIQYF
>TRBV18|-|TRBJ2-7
CASSRAGDTYEQYF
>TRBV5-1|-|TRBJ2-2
CASSLDVDTGELFF
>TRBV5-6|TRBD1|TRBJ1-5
CASSLGTGGAGQPQHF
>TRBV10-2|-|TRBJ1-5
CASSEKTPLANQPQHF
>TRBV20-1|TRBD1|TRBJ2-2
CSAPGQGASTGELFF